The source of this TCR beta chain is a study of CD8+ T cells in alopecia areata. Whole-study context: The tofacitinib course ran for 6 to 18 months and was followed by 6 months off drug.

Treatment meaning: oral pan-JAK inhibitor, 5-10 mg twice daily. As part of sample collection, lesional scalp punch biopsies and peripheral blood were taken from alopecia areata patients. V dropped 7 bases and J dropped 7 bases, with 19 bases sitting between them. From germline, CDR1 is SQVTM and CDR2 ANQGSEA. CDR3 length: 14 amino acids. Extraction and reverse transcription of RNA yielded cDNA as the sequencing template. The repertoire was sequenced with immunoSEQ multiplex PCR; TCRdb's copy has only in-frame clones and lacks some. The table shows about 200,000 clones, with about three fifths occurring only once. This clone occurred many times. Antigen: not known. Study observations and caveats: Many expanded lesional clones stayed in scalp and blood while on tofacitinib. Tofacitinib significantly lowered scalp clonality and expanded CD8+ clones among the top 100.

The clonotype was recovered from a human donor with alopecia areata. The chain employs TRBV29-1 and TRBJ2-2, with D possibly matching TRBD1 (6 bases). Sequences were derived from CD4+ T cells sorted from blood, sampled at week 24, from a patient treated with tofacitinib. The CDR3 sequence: CSARRRTEDGELFF. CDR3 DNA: TGCAGCGCTCGCCGACGGACAGAAGACGGGGAGCTGTTTTTT.